These 13 T cell receptor beta chains originate from one sample sequenced in a study of identical twins. TCRdb reprocessed the 5' RACE reads with MiXCR, giving one entry per CDR3 protein. The sample has hundreds of thousands of distinct CDR3 sequences, roughly 9% seen once. The same sample was also studied in work on yellow fever vaccine responses in identical twins.

Sequencing was done on a sample of CD8+ T cells sorted from blood. Source of these receptors: a woman under 30 in good health.

This clonotype has only a few counts. The chain employs TRBV29-1 and TRBJ2-7; D may be TRBD1 (6 bases). The CDR3 has 16 residues. V was pared by 0 bases and J by 4 bases, with 19 bases between. CDR1 SQVTM and CDR2 ANQGSEA come from the germline V gene. CDR3 sequence reads: CSVEDRGQGYGYEQYF. The CDR3 DNA reads as TGCAGCGTTGAAGATCGGGGCCAGGGGTATGGGTACGAGCAGTACTTC.

The sample holds many counts of this clonotype. V and J are TRBV28 and TRBJ1-4; D remains unclear. There are 17 residues in the CDR3. Germline V CDR1 and CDR2: MDHEN, SYDVKM. Trimming left V 5 bases short and J 3 bases short, with 19 bases between. CDR3 nucleotide sequence: TGTGCCAGCAGTACCTTTCACCCCGGACCACCTAATGAAAAACTGTTTTTT. It yields the protein CASSTFHPGPPNEKLFF.

This clonotype was observed many times. The chain links TRBV7-9 to TRBJ2-5, with 7 bases matching TRBD1. V was pared by 9 bases and J by 4 bases, with 8 bases of the junction left unmatched. This CDR3 spans 13 amino acids. The germline CDR1 and CDR2 sequences are SEHNR and FQNEAQ (reference sequence). The CDR3 DNA is TGTGCCAGTAGTCCAACAGGGGCAGAGACCCAGTACTTC. Encoded protein: CASSPTGAETQYF.

This clonotype has a count of ten or more. The chain is built from TRBV7-8 and TRBJ1-4; 11 positions match TRBD1. J lost 10 bases, V lost 5 bases, and 9 bases had no gene match. Germline CDR1 reads SGHVS; CDR2 reads FQNEAQ. CDR3 size: 15 residues. The CDR3 loop reads CASSTLGQGVAKLFF. DNA for the CDR3: TGTGCCAGCAGCACCTTGGGACAGGGGGTGGCAAAACTGTTTTTT.

This clonotype has ten or more counts. The chain links TRBV6-5 to TRBJ2-1; TRBD2 matches at 10 bases. This CDR3 has 15 amino acids. Germline lookup yields CDR1 MNHEY and CDR2 SVGAGI. J gave up 7 bases and V 0 bases, and 3 bases lay outside the gene matches. This chain's CDR3 is CASSYSWTSGNEQFF. The DNA of the CDR3 is TGTGCCAGCAGTTACTCGTGGACTAGCGGTAATGAGCAGTTCTTC.

This clonotype has a count of ten or more. This sequence joins TRBV27 and TRBJ1-5; D unclear. Germline V gives CDR1 MNHEY, CDR2 SMNVEV (reference sequence). The CDR3 runs to 14 residues. The V gene lost 1 base and the J gene lost 0 bases, with 4 bases spanning the gap. CDR3 sequence (DNA): TGTGCCAGCAGTTTATATGATAGCAATCAGCCCCAGCATTTT. It yields the protein CASSLYDSNQPQHF.

This clonotype has a handful of counts. V is TRBV7-9 and J is TRBJ2-7; 8 bases map to TRBD1. This CDR3 region has 15 residues. The V and J ends lost 4 bases and 2 bases, in that order; junction bases with no gene match: 7. CDR1 and CDR2 (germline): SEHNR, FQNEAQ (reference sequence). Written as DNA, the CDR3 is TGTGCCAGCAGCTCCGGACAGGGACTCCCCTACGAGCAGTACTTC. It translates to CASSSGQGLPYEQYF.

This clonotype has more than one count but fewer than ten. The junction differs from germline at one of its ends, possibly a read error. The V and J genes are TRBV7-7 and TRBJ2-1, with D perhaps TRBD2 (6 bases). The CDR3 runs to 16 residues. In germline, CDR1 is SSHAT, CDR2 FNYEAQ (reference sequence). CDR3 sequence reads: CASSLAVGFPTDEQFF. The CDR3 nucleotides are TGTGCTAGCAGCTTAGCGGTGGGATTCCCCACTGATGAGCAGTTCTTC.

This clonotype was found many times. The V and J genes are TRBV4-1 and TRBJ2-7, with 10 bases that match TRBD2. The CDR3 length is 12 residues. Germline values: CDR1 MGHRA, CDR2 YSYEKL. J gave up 4 bases and V 11 bases, and 5 bases lay outside the gene matches. CDR3 nucleotide sequence: TGCGCCTCTAGCGGGAGTATTTACGAGCAGTACTTC. Protein sequence: CASSGSIYEQYF.

Many counts were recorded for this clonotype. The chain carries TRBV27 and TRBJ2-1, with 10 nucleotides matching TRBD2. Germline values: CDR1 MNHEY, CDR2 SMNVEV (reference sequence). The CDR3 is made up of 13 amino acids. J was trimmed by 2 bases and V by 8 bases; bases with no gene match: 0. The CDR3 spells CASGTSAYNEQFF. The CDR3 DNA follows: TGTGCCAGCGGGACTAGCGCCTACAATGAGCAGTTCTTC.

This clonotype has ten or more counts. The chain uses TRBV27 and TRBJ2-1; TRBD1 or TRBD2 may be the D gene (5 bases each). The CDR3 extends over 16 amino acids. From germline, CDR1 is MNHEY and CDR2 SMNVEV (reference sequence). The V gene lost 6 bases and the J gene lost 7 bases, with 22 bases spanning the gap. The CDR3: CASSQASGTPDNEQFF. In DNA, the CDR3 is TGTGCCAGCAGCCAGGCTTCAGGGACCCCAGATAATGAGCAGTTCTTC.

The chain couples TRBV2 to TRBJ1-1, with D perhaps matching TRBD1 (6 bases). Germline CDR1 SNHLY, CDR2 FYNNEI. This CDR3 is 17 amino acids long. V lost 3 bases to trimming and J lost 1 base, with 18 bases between them. The CDR3 DNA sequence: TGTGCCAGCAGTGATTGGTTGCGGCAGGGGTCGAACACTGAAGCTTTCTTT. Protein sequence: CASSDWLRQGSNTEAFF.

This clonotype was recorded a few times. The chain recombines TRBV29-1 with TRBJ2-7, with 8 nucleotides matching TRBD2. After removal of 3 bases from V and 0 bases from J, the junction contained 4 bases not matched to a gene. Germline CDR1 and CDR2: SQVTM and ANQGSEA. This CDR3 region has 14 residues. The CDR3: CSVELAGTSYEQYF. The CDR3 DNA reads as TGCAGCGTTGAGCTAGCGGGTACCTCCTACGAGCAGTACTTC.